The 8 T cell receptor beta chains listed next were all sequenced from one sample in a study of T cells in Graves' hyperthyroidism and ophthalmopathy (dated by TCRdb to the late 2010s). Library prep was done by multiplex PCR. Reads for this sample came from an Illumina HiSeq 2000. The TCR beta CDR3 regions were amplified from RNA transcripts. The first round of RT-PCR for the TCR CDR3 was performed with the HTBI primer set and the Qiagen OneStep RT-PCR kit. TCRdb reanalyzed the raw reads on its own, using fastp at Q25 for trimming and MiXCR for clone calling, and kept in-frame beta chains. Rows are unified per CDR3 protein, each entry keeping the most common DNA and genes. This sample lists roughly 510,000 distinct CDR3 sequences; 46% were detected once. The ten most abundant clones make up around 47% of the sample. Sequencing used peripheral blood or thyroid tissue (not recorded which). The receptors shown here come from an adult woman with Graves' disease, either hyperthyroidism or ophthalmopathy (not recorded which).

V gene TRBV11-1 combines with J gene TRBJ1-4; D is ambiguous. The CDR3 has 14 residues. CDR1 and CDR2 (germline): SGHAT, FQDESV (reference sequence). Trimming took 4 bases from V and 6 from J, leaving 12 bases between them. The CDR3 sequence: CASSSDLGHEKLFF. CDR3 sequence (DNA): TGTGCCAGCAGCTCGGACCTTGGGCATGAAAAACTGTTTTTT.

With regard to this clonotype: Being one base from a much bigger clone, this may be a read error. This chain links TRBV6-2 or TRBV6-3 with TRBJ1-2; D unclear. In germline, CDR1 is MNHEY, CDR2 SVGEGT. This CDR3 region has 14 residues. The CDR3 is CASTYTRTSYGHTF. The CDR3 DNA reads TGTGCCAGCACCTACACAAGGACCTCATATGGCCACACCTTC.

In its sample, this clonotype was seen once. The chain is built from TRBV5-1 and TRBJ1-5, with a possible D match to TRBD2 (6 bases). The J call is doubtful: the DNA matches TRBJ2-3 better. The CDR3 is made up of 14 amino acids. In germline, CDR1 is SGHRS, CDR2 YFSETQ. DNA of the CDR3: TGCGCCAGCAGCTTTACTAGCCCCACAGATACGCAGTATTTT. Its translation is CASSFTSPTDTQYF.

The rearrangement uses TRBV15 and TRBJ1-5; 7 bases line up with TRBD1. The V segment lost 4 bases and the J segment 2 bases; nucleotides outside the gene matches: 5. This CDR3 region has 15 residues. Germline V lookup: CDR1 LNHNV, CDR2 YYDKDF (reference sequence). The CDR3 sequence is CATSIYGQGNQPQHF. As DNA, the CDR3 is TGTGCCACCAGCATTTACGGACAGGGCAATCAGCCCCAGCATTTT.

This clonotype was seen ten or more times. The genes are TRBV20-1 and TRBJ2-7, with 14 bases fitting TRBD2. The trim removed 0 bases at V and 5 bases at J, leaving 6 bases unmatched. Germline loops: CDR1 DFQATT, CDR2 SNEGSKA (reference sequence). The CDR3 consists of 16 residues. The CDR3 DNA sequence: TGCAGTGCTAGAGACCTGACTAGCGGGAGGGTGAACGAGCAGTACTTC. Its protein is CSARDLTSGRVNEQYF.

The CDR3, as DNA: TGTGCCAGCATCCCCGGCAGGTACCAAGAGACCCAGTACTTC. It translates to CASIPGRYQETQYF. V usage is TRBV11-2 and J usage is TRBJ2-5; unclear D gene. Germline CDR1 and CDR2: SGHAT and FQNNGV. The V end was cut by 7 bases, the J end by 0 bases, with 12 bases between. The CDR3 is 14 residues long.

The table lists this clonotype with many counts. The rearrangement links TRBV10-3 to TRBJ1-3; 9 bases align to TRBD1. Unmatched junction bases numbered 5, after V lost 7 bases and J lost 4 bases. CDR1 and CDR2 from the germline V gene are ENHRY and SYGVKD. The CDR3 spans 14 residues. This chain's CDR3 is CAINVDRGGNTIYF. CDR3 sequence (DNA): TGTGCCATCAATGTGGACAGGGGCGGAAACACCATATATTTT.

This clonotype was recorded at least ten times. J is TRBJ1-1 and V is TRBV2; the D is unclear. Germline assignment: CDR1 SNHLY and CDR2 FYNNEI. The CDR3 has 10 residues. Between the trimmed V and J ends, which lost 6 bases and 1 base, there was a span of 0 bases. The CDR3 spells CASRNTEAFF. CDR3 nucleotide sequence: TGTGCCAGCAGGAACACTGAAGCTTTCTTT.